This T cell receptor (beta chain) was identified during a study of T cell clones after liver transplantation. Background on the study: Without induction therapy, subjects received standard immunosuppression until 12-24 months post-transplant. Patients counted as tolerant after at least one year off all immunosuppression, enzymes not exceeding twice normal. The study, taken as a whole, reports: A significant post-transplant drop in circulating graft-donor-reactive CD4 TCRbeta sequences occurred in most of the 8 subjects. Graft donor-reactive T cells possibly entered the graft instead of undergoing deletion.

In regard to this clone: Its antigen is as yet unknown.

TCRdb keeps only in-frame clones here, not all; method: immunoSEQ multiplex PCR. The sample has 65,000 to 95,000 clones; 80% are singletons. This TCR came from a human donor who received a liver transplant. The sample in question was CD4+ T cells from blood, obtained before liver transplant.

CDR3 bases: TGTGCCAGCAGCTTTACAGGCATTAATGAAAAACTGTTTTTT. It is translated as CASSFTGINEKLFF. The chain recombines TRBV7-2 with TRBJ1-4; tentatively, D is TRBD1 (5 bases). Between the trimmed V and J ends, which lost 3 bases and 4 bases, there was a span of 9 bases. The CDR3 is made up of 14 amino acids. Looked up from germline, CDR1 is SGHTA and CDR2 is FQGNSA. Variable domain in full (rest from reference TRBV7-2 and TRBJ1-4): GAGVSQSPSNKVTEKGKDVELRCDPISGHTALYWYRQSLGQGLEFLIYFQGNSAPDKSGLPSDRFSAERTGGSVSTLTIQRTQQEDSAVYLCASSFTGINEKLFFGSGTQLSVL.